This TCR beta chain originates from a study of cytomegalovirus exposure and HLA in healthy donors. A note on this clone: At one end, the junction sequence differs from germline, possibly due to a read error.

The PCR made use of 60 Vbeta and 13 Jbeta primers. TCRdb's copy holds only in-frame clones and misses some; the assay was immunoSEQ multiplex PCR. The sample has around 67,000 clones; around 79% are singletons. This CDR3 has 17 amino acids. The germline V gene has CDR1 SEHNR and CDR2 FQNEAQ (reference sequence). The specimen was PBMCs. This TCR was sampled from a woman aged 25 to 45 in good health and CMV-seropositive. This chain links TRBV7-9 with TRBJ1-5; TRBD1 matches at 11 bases. The CDR3 bases are TGTGCCAGCAGTTTAGGACAGGGGGCGGCTAGCAATCAGCCCCAGCATTTT. Protein: CASSLGQGAASNQPQHF.